The sequence of this TCR beta chain was determined in a study of response to subunit inactivated influenza vaccine. TCRdb reprocessed the RT-PCR reads with MiXCR, giving one entry per CDR3 protein. Here the sample spans roughly 570,000 distinct CDR3 sequences, 13% being singletons. The germline CDR1 and CDR2 sequences are DFQATT and SNEGSKA (reference sequence). This CDR3 has 15 residues. Unmatched junction bases numbered 10, after V lost 1 base and J lost 6 bases. Study outcomes and limitations: After each seasonal influenza vaccination, few new T cells are recruited, the authors suggested.

This clonotype was seen at least ten times. Its antigen is unknown. This sequence joins TRBV20-1 and TRBJ1-2; 8 bases align to TRBD1. This TCR was sampled from a man aged 50-59 years who received an inactivated influenza vaccine. The material was PBMCs from blood, obtained about 40 days after vaccination. CDR3 protein: CSARGWGQAANGYTF. The CDR3 DNA reads as TGCAGTGCTAGAGGTTGGGGACAGGCTGCGAATGGCTACACCTTC.